This TCR beta chain was identified in a study of shared clonotypes between healthy human individuals. General study points: The study found lower generation probabilities in non-shared clonotypes than in those shared by all four donors. Since donors were few, the genetic and exposure-history diversity represented was limited. An effect of sequencing depth on clonotype sharing among donors was expected.

The assay was immunoSEQ multiplex PCR, and TCRdb's table has in-frame clones only and misses some. The repertoire includes about 340,000 clones, 70% to 75% of them detected once, and around 9.3% sits in the top ten. Germline CDR1 and CDR2: MNHEY and SMNVEV (reference sequence). The V gene lost 8 bases and the J gene lost 3 bases, with 11 bases spanning the gap. The CDR3 runs 12 residues. Comments on this clone: Its antigen is unidentified.

The sequenced material came from memory CD4+ T cells sorted from blood. Subset specified: CD45RA-negative fraction. The receptor was derived from a man aged 30 to 45 in good health. The gene calls are TRBV27 and TRBJ2-7; no firm D call. CDR3 protein: CASASVGYEQYF. CDR3 DNA: TGTGCCAGCGCCAGTGTGGGCTACGAGCAGTACTTC.